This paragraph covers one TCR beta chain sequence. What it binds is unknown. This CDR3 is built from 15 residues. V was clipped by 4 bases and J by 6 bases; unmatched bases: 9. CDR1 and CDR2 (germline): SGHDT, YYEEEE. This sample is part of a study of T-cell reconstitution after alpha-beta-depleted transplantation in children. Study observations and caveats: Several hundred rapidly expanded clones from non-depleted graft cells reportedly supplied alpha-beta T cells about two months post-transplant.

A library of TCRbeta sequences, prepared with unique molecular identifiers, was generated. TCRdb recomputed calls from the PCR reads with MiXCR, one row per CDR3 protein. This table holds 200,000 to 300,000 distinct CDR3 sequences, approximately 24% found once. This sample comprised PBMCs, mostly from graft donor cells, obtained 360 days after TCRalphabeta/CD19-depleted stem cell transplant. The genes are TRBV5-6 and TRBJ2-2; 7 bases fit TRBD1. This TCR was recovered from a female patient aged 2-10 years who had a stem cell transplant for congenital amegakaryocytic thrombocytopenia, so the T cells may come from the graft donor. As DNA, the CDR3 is TGTGCCAGCAGCATCTCGGCAGGGGGTTCCGGGGAGCTGTTTTTT. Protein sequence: CASSISAGGSGELFF.